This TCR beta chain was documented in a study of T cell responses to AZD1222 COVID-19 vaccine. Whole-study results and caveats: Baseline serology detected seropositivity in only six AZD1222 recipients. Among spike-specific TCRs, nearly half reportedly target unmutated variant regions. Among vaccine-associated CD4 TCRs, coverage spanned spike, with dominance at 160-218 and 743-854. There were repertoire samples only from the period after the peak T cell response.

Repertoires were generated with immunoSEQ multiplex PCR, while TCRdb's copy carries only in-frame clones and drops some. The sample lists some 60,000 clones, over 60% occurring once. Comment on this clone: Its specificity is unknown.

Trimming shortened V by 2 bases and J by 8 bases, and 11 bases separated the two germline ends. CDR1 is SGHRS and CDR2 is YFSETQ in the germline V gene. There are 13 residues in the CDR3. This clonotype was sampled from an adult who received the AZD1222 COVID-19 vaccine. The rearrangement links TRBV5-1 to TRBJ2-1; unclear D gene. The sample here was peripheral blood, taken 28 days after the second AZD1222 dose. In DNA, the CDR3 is TGCGCCAGCAGCTTACTGGCTTCGGATGAGCAGTTCTTC. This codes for CASSLLASDEQFF.